These T cell receptor beta chains were read from a single sample in a study of beta chain features in type 1 diabetes. Sequencing was performed with immunoSEQ multiplex PCR; in TCRdb, only in-frame clones are kept and a portion is missing. The table lists 450,000 to 600,000 clones, around 30% of them singletons. The sample comprised naive CD4+ T cells from blood. The receptors stem from a man between 18 and 29 years old in good health. Both conserved end residues are part of each CDR3. D genes are given only for firm matches. For some rows the clone size is stated as once, few or many, or as a class when expanded; others skip it.

clone_size cdr3_length j_call v_call d_call cdr3_nt cdr3_aa
few 14 TRBJ1-5 TRBV30 NA TGTGCCTGGACCCACACGGCAGGGGATCAGCCCCAGCATTTT CAWTHTAGDQPQHF
NA 15 TRBJ2-3 TRBV7-2 TRBD2 TGTGCCAGCAGCCACTTAGCGGGATCCACAGATACGCAGTATTTT CASSHLAGSTDTQYF
NA 14 TRBJ2-5 TRBV10-3 TRBD1 TGTGCCACCGCCGGGACAGGGGTCCAAGAGACCCAGTACTTC CATAGTGVQETQYF
NA 13 TRBJ2-2 TRBV18 NA TGTGCCAGCTCACCGTCGCTTCCCGGGGAGCTGTTTTTT CASSPSLPGELFF
NA 15 TRBJ2-2 TRBV7-2 NA TGTGCCAGCAGCCAGAGGGCTAGCCTACCCGGGGAGCTGTTTTTT CASSQRASLPGELFF
NA 13 TRBJ1-1 TRBV2 NA TGTGCCAGCAGTGAAGTAGGAATCTCGGACGCTTTCTTT CASSEVGISDAFF
NA 13 TRBJ2-7 TRBV4-1 TRBD2 TGCGCCAGCAGTCGAGGACTAGGCTACGAGCAGTACTTC CASSRGLGYEQYF
NA 12 TRBJ2-3 TRBV30 NA TGTGCCTGGAGCATTACCACAGATACGCAGTATTTT CAWSITTDTQYF
NA 15 TRBJ2-1 TRBV5-1 TRBD2 TGCGCCAGCAGCTCCACGGAGCGGGGGTTTGGTGAGCAGTTCTTC CASSSTERGFGEQFF
NA 16 TRBJ2-1 TRBV4-3 TRBD2 TGCGCCAGCAGCCAACGGCTAGCGGGAGTTATGAATGAGCAGTTCTTC CASSQRLAGVMNEQFF
NA 13 TRBJ2-5 TRBV29-1 TRBD1 TGCAGCGTTGATGGGACAGCAAAGGAGACCCAGTACTTC CSVDGTAKETQYF
NA 13 TRBJ2-7 TRBV30 NA TGTGCCTGGAGTGAGGACACCAACTACGAGCAGTACTTC CAWSEDTNYEQYF
few 16 TRBJ1-2 TRBV6-1 NA TGTGCCAGCAGTGAAGGGCCCGTGGGGCAATACTATGGCTACACCTTC CASSEGPVGQYYGYTF
NA 15 TRBJ2-7 TRBV10-3 NA TGTGCCATCAGTGGGGGGACGGTGGGCTCCTACGAGCAGTACTTC CAISGGTVGSYEQYF
NA 12 TRBJ1-1 TRBV10-1 NA TGCGCCAGCAGTGATAGTAGGAGTGAAGCTTTCTTT CASSDSRSEAFF
NA 11 TRBJ1-2 TRBV20-1 NA TGCAGTGCTAGACACGGACCTGGCTACACCTTC CSARHGPGYTF
few 12 TRBJ2-7 TRBV18 TRBD2 TGTGCCAGCCAAGGGGAGGGGAACGAGCAGTACTTC CASQGEGNEQYF
NA 15 TRBJ2-3 TRBV4-3 NA TGCGCCAGCAGCCAAGATCTGCTGGGCACAGATACGCAGTATTTT CASSQDLLGTDTQYF
few 12 TRBJ2-3 TRBV7-9 NA TGTGCCAGTTCGCCTACCGGAGATACGCAGTATTTT CASSPTGDTQYF
NA 16 TRBJ2-7 TRBV5-1 TRBD1 TGCGCCAGCAGCGGGACAGCTTTATCCGGAGGATACGAGCAGTACTTC CASSGTALSGGYEQYF
NA 13 TRBJ2-1 TRBV10-3 TRBD2 TGTGCCATCGGCGGACTAGCGAAAAATGAGCAGTTCTTC CAIGGLAKNEQFF
NA 15 TRBJ2-5 TRBV30 TRBD1 TGTGCCTGGAGTGGAGGACAGGGCCTCCAAGAGACCCAGTACTTC CAWSGGQGLQETQYF
NA 13 TRBJ2-5 TRBV29-1 NA TGCAGCGCTCCGGGCCTAACCCAAGAGACCCAGTACTTC CSAPGLTQETQYF
NA 14 TRBJ2-5 TRBV10-3 TRBD1 TGTGCCATCAGGGAAGACAGGGGAGGAGAGACCCAGTACTTC CAIREDRGGETQYF
NA 14 TRBJ2-1 TRBV18 TRBD2 TGTGCCAGCCGAATTAGCGGGATCTCGAATGAGCAGTTCTTC CASRISGISNEQFF
NA 12 TRBJ2-3 TRBV7-6 NA TGTGCCAGCAGCACCAGCACAGATACGCAGTATTTT CASSTSTDTQYF
NA 16 TRBJ2-5 TRBV30 TRBD2 TGTGCCCCAAGGACTAGCGGGAGGGCCGGGCAAGAGACCCAGTACTTC CAPRTSGRAGQETQYF
NA 12 TRBJ1-1 TRBV30 NA TGTGCCGGGCATACAGGGTTGACTGAAGCTTTCTTT CAGHTGLTEAFF
NA 15 TRBJ2-5 TRBV14 TRBD2 TGTGCCAGCAGCCCCCGGGGAGCGGGGCAAGAGACCCAGTACTTC CASSPRGAGQETQYF
few 12 TRBJ2-1 TRBV5-4 TRBD2 TGTGCCAGCGGGGGGGTAGGGATAGAGCAGTTCTTC CASGGVGIEQFF
few 16 TRBJ2-5 TRBV10-3 TRBD2 TGTGCCATCAGTGACGGGACTAGCGGGAGCAGGGAGACCCAGTACTTC CAISDGTSGSRETQYF